This T cell receptor beta chain is drawn from a study of technical replicates of blood from several donors. This CDR3 has 15 amino acids. J was trimmed by 2 bases and V by 4 bases; bases with no gene match: 8. From germline, CDR1 is SGDLS and CDR2 YYNGEE. Method: immunoSEQ multiplex PCR; TCRdb's copy keeps in-frame clones and lacks some. The sample includes 80,000 to 95,000 clones, approximately 96% of them seen just once. The chain combines TRBV9 with TRBJ2-7; 8 bases align to TRBD1. The origin of this receptor is a human donor in good health. Input material: T cells isolated from PBMCs. In DNA, the CDR3 is TGTGCCAGCAGCTCGGGACAGGATACCACCTACGAGCAGTACTTC. The encoded protein is CASSSGQDTTYEQYF.